This T cell receptor (beta chain) was sequenced in a study of T cell changes during pregnancy in multiple sclerosis. Sequencing used immunoSEQ multiplex PCR; TCRdb keeps in-frame clones, though not all of them. The table has some 110,000 clones, about nine tenths seen once. Germline V lookup: CDR1 SGDLS, CDR2 YYNGEE. The length of the CDR3 is 16 residues. V gave up 0 bases and J gave up 5 bases; unmatched junction bases: 8. This clone was seen once. The sequencing here drew on peripheral blood, taken after pregnancy. The chain uses TRBV9 and TRBJ2-3; TRBD2 aligns across 8 bases. The sequence derives from a female donor with multiple sclerosis, enrolled in a pregnancy study. CDR3 residues: CASSVDTGGPVDTQYF. CDR3 nucleotides: TGTGCCAGCAGCGTAGACACGGGAGGGCCCGTAGATACGCAGTATTTT.